This TCR beta chain was sequenced in a study of cytomegalovirus exposure and HLA in healthy donors. On this clone: Its cognate antigen is unknown.

V lost 0 bases, J lost 1 base, and 5 bases lay in between. The CDR3 totals 14 residues. Germline V gives CDR1 SGHNT, CDR2 YYREEE (reference sequence). Study outcomes and limitations: The majority of TCR sequences were rare, yet some public TCRs appeared in many donors. The study listed roughly 160 cytomegalovirus-associated TCR beta chains.

The donors were part of the roughly 130-subject validation cohort, which stood apart from the roughly 700-subject first cohort. Repertoires were generated with immunoSEQ multiplex PCR, while TCRdb's copy carries only in-frame clones and drops some. This table has about 130,000 clones, 75% to 90% appearing once. The sample was PBMCs. This sequence joins TRBV5-4 and TRBJ1-5, with unresolved D. The clonotype comes from a woman under 30 in good health and CMV-seronegative. The CDR3 sequence: CASSLGVSNQPQHF. As DNA, the CDR3 is TGTGCCAGCAGCTTGGGAGTGAGCAATCAGCCCCAGCATTTT.